This entry lists 18 T cell receptor beta chains sequenced from one sample in a study of low-dose radiotherapy and immunotherapy resistance in tumors. Primers targeting TRAV and TRBV primed first-strand cDNA, covering alpha and beta chains. With a V-primer adapter and a constant-region primer, TCRs were amplified for 20 to 25 PCR cycles. TCRdb used MiXCR to reprocess the reads, holding one entry per CDR3 protein. Of 6,700 or so distinct CDR3 sequences listed, about 71% were seen once; the top ten hold 9.5% to 13%. All receptors come from a human donor with advanced metastatic prostate, ovarian, gallbladder or colorectal cancer (not recorded which). This table probably holds off-target reads from a library built for another chain.

This rearrangement joins TRBV6-2 or TRBV6-3 to TRBJ2-7; D is unclear. The germline V gene has CDR1 MNHEY and CDR2 SVGEGT. The CDR3 extends over 13 amino acids. V was trimmed by 10 bases and J by 2 bases, leaving 15 bases between them. The CDR3 here is CAIPGPSPYEQYF. Here the CDR3 DNA reads TGTGCCATCCCGGGCCCTTCCCCCTACGAGCAGTACTTC.

The rearrangement uses TRBV5-5 and TRBJ1-6; 8 bases match TRBD1. CDR3 length: 12 amino acids. Germline-derived CDR1 and CDR2 are SGHKS and YYEKEE (reference sequence). V lost 4 bases, J lost 14 bases, and 5 bases stayed unmatched. The CDR3 sequence: CASSGTGWALHF. CDR3 coding DNA: TGTGCCAGCAGCGGGACAGGCTGGGCCCTCCACTTT. The variable domain in full, completed from reference TRBV5-5 and TRBJ1-6, reads DAGVTQSPTHLIKTRGQQVTLRCSPISGHKSVSWYQQVLGQGPQFIFQYYEKEERGRGNFPDRFSARQFPNYSSELNVNALLLGDSALYLCASSGTGWALHFGNGTRLTVT.

The chain recombines TRBV5-5 with TRBJ1-2; unclear D gene. Germline V gene data show CDR1 as SGHKS and CDR2 as YYEKEE (reference sequence). Trimming removed 0 bases from V and 5 bases from J, with 8 bases in between. The CDR3 totals 13 residues. The CDR3 bases are TGTGCCAGCAGCTTGGCGGACGGTTATGGCTACACCTTC. As protein: CASSLADGYGYTF. The whole variable domain, filled in from reference TRBV5-5 and TRBJ1-2, reads DAGVTQSPTHLIKTRGQQVTLRCSPISGHKSVSWYQQVLGQGPQFIFQYYEKEERGRGNFPDRFSARQFPNYSSELNVNALLLGDSALYLCASSLADGYGYTFGSGTRLTVV.

The sample holds a few counts of this clonotype. This chain uses TRBV14 with TRBJ2-1; 7 nucleotides align to TRBD2. Germline CDR1 and CDR2: SGHDN and FVKESK. The CDR3 is 14 amino acids. V lost 8 bases to trimming and J lost 5 bases; unmatched junction nucleotides: 9. CDR3 amino acids: CASGSGNPHNEQFF. In DNA form, the CDR3 reads TGTGCCAGCGGGAGCGGGAATCCCCACAATGAGCAGTTCTTC.

This clonotype was seen a handful of times. CDR3: CASSPLRPGTGTIYEQYF. For the CDR3, the DNA is TGTGCCAGCTCACCACTCCGGCCCGGGACAGGGACCATCTACGAGCAGTACTTC. The rearrangement links TRBV18 to TRBJ2-7; TRBD1 aligns across 9 bases. V trimming: 1 base; J trimming: 3 bases; junction bases outside the gene matches: 13. The CDR3 is 18 residues long. Germline V gene sequence: CDR1 KGHSH, CDR2 LQKENI.

The chain joins TRBV15 to TRBJ1-5; 7 nucleotides align to TRBD1. Per the germline V gene, CDR1 is LNHNV and CDR2 is YYDKDF (reference sequence). The CDR3 totals 16 residues. The junction had 4 bases not matched to a gene; V was cut back by 0 bases and J by 2 bases. The CDR3 region is CATSREMGTGNQPQHF. CDR3 sequence (DNA): TGTGCCACCAGCAGAGAAATGGGGACAGGCAATCAGCCCCAGCATTTT.

The chain links TRBV11-2 to TRBJ2-2; unclear D gene. The germline V gene encodes CDR1 SGHAT and CDR2 FQNNGV. The CDR3 totals 14 residues. Deletions cut 1 base from V and 5 bases from J, with 8 bases between. The CDR3 protein is CASSLGSVTGELFF. Written as DNA, the CDR3 is TGTGCCAGCAGCTTAGGGTCCGTTACCGGGGAGCTGTTTTTT.

The chain recombines TRBV5-6 with TRBJ2-1, with D tentatively TRBD1 (6 bases). The CDR3 contains 15 residues. The germline gives CDR1 SGHDT, CDR2 YYEEEE. The V end lost 3 bases, the J end lost 0 bases, and 10 bases lay between the germline ends. CDR3 DNA sequence: TGTGCCAGCAGCTCGGACAGTCGCTCCTACAATGAGCAGTTCTTC. Encoded protein: CASSSDSRSYNEQFF.

This clonotype was seen just once. The rearrangement joins TRBV15 to TRBJ2-1; D is perhaps TRBD2 (6 bases). The CDR3 extends over 12 amino acids. CDR1 and CDR2 (germline): LNHNV, YYDKDF (reference sequence). V shed 8 bases and J shed 5 bases, with 10 bases lying between them. The CDR3 here is CATRGANNEQFF. The CDR3 DNA is TGTGCCACCCGCGGGGCGAACAATGAGCAGTTCTTC.

V usage is TRBV10-3 and J usage is TRBJ2-3; a possible D gene is TRBD2 (6 bases). Germline V CDR1 and CDR2: ENHRY, SYGVKD. Trimming removed 7 bases from V and 5 bases from J, with 22 bases in between. This CDR3 has 16 amino acids. The CDR3: CAIKPDPPGDIDTQYF. The CDR3 DNA follows: TGTGCCATCAAGCCCGACCCCCCGGGAGACATAGATACGCAGTATTTT.

CDR3 in amino acids: CASSQDRGPGGPYEQYF. In nucleotides, the CDR3 is TGCGCCAGCAGCCAAGATCGTGGGCCCGGGGGTCCCTACGAGCAGTACTTC. The V and J genes are TRBV4-3 and TRBJ2-7; TRBD2 might be the D (6 bases). CDR1 is LGHNA and CDR2 is YSLEER in the germline V gene. Trimming stripped 0 bases from V and 2 bases from J, with 17 bases between. The CDR3 spans 17 residues.

V gene TRBV2 combines with J gene TRBJ2-1; TRBD2 matches at 7 bases. J lost 12 bases, V lost 3 bases, and 5 bases had no gene match. The CDR3 is made up of 12 amino acids. Per germline, CDR1 SNHLY and CDR2 FYNNEI. CDR3: CASSDRGVSQFF. In DNA form, the CDR3 reads TGTGCCAGCAGTGACCGGGGGGTTTCGCAGTTCTTC. The variable domain in full, with the rest retrieved from reference TRBV2 and TRBJ2-1, is EPEVTQTPSHQVTQMGQEVILRCVPISNHLYFYWYRQILGQKVEFLVSFYNNEISEKSEIFDDQFSVERPDGSNFTLKIRSTKLEDSAMYFCASSDRGVSQFFGPGTRLTVL.

This chain uses TRBV2 with TRBJ2-3; TRBD1 is a possible D gene (5 bases). The CDR3 runs 14 residues. CDR1 and CDR2 from the germline V gene are SNHLY and FYNNEI. V shed 3 bases and J shed 1 base, with 8 bases lying between them. CDR3 sequence (DNA): TGTGCCAGCAGTGAGGACACCCGCACAGATACGCAGTATTTT. Its protein is CASSEDTRTDTQYF.

This clonotype has just one count. The V gene is TRBV19, the J gene TRBJ2-7, with 10 bases lining up with TRBD1. CDR3 length: 15 amino acids. Losses at the gene ends were 5 bases for V and 0 bases for J; bases not matched to a gene: 4. Germline V lookup: CDR1 LNHDA, CDR2 SQIVND (reference sequence). The DNA for the CDR3 is TGTGCCAGTAGTGGACGGACAGGGGGCTCCTACGAGCAGTACTTC. The encoded protein is CASSGRTGGSYEQYF.

This clonotype was seen more than once but under ten times. V gene TRBV12-3 or TRBV12-4 combines with J gene TRBJ2-3; no clear D gene. V was shortened by 3 bases and J by 2 bases, with 6 bases between the two germline ends. The CDR3 is 13 amino acids. The DNA for the CDR3 is TGTGCCAGCAGTTTCTTCCTCACAGATACGCAGTATTTT. Encoded protein: CASSFFLTDTQYF.

In DNA, the CDR3 is TGTGCCAGCAGCTCTGAGGGGACTAGCTACAATGAGCAGTTCTTC. This codes for CASSSEGTSYNEQFF. The rearrangement joins TRBV5-4 to TRBJ2-1; 8 bases agree with TRBD2. Germline CDR1 reads SGHNT; CDR2 reads YYREEE (reference sequence). The junction had 5 bases not matched to a gene; V was cut back by 3 bases and J by 3 bases. The CDR3 has 15 residues.

In its sample, this clonotype was seen once. The V gene is TRBV10-3, the J gene TRBJ1-2; D is uncertain. This CDR3 contains 12 residues. Germline CDR1 ENHRY, CDR2 SYGVKD. Between the trimmed V and J ends, which lost 5 bases and 8 bases, there was a span of 12 bases. In DNA form, the CDR3 reads TGTGCCATCAGTCCGGGCGAGCGGGGCTACACCTTC. Amino acids: CAISPGERGYTF.

The chain links TRBV6-1 to TRBJ1-3, with a tentative D call TRBD1 (6 bases). This CDR3 is built from 15 residues. Germline V gene lookup returns CDR1 MNHNS and CDR2 SASEGT. V was trimmed by 6 bases and J by 3 bases, leaving 15 bases between them. In DNA, the CDR3 is TGTGCCAGCAGGGAAACAGGGTTGAATGGAAACACCATATATTTT. Residues: CASRETGLNGNTIYF.